This TCR beta chain was sequenced in a study of human thymus T cells. Study findings and constraints: Apparent bias marked the V and J gene usage of thymic and blood repertoires. Highly overlapping thymic repertoires in unrelated individuals were reported by related research.

Turning to this clone: Its antigen is not identified.

The table came from immunoSEQ multiplex PCR; TCRdb's copy has only in-frame clones and leaves some out. The sample shows tens of thousands of clones, over 85% of them seen only once. Obtained as resections during corrective heart surgery, the thymus tissue was then studied. Those donating were healthy Finnish infants in corrective surgery for congenital heart defects. This TCR derives from a girl under two years old with a congenital heart defect but otherwise immunologically healthy. Sequencing used thymus tissue.

The CDR3 region has the DNA TGTGCCACCAGCAGAGGGAGGACAGGGGGCGAGCAGTACTTC. This encodes CATSRGRTGGEQYF. The chain uses TRBV15 and TRBJ2-7; 10 nucleotides align to TRBD1. Losses at the gene ends were 1 base for V and 6 bases for J; bases not matched to a gene: 3. Germline CDR1 LNHNV, CDR2 YYDKDF (reference sequence). The CDR3 sequence is 14 residues long.